This TCR beta chain was observed in a study of T cell repertoires in cytomegalovirus infection. Study-wide results and limits: Ex vivo, HLA-C-restricted CMV-specific TCR beta clonotypes prevailed over the rest of the response.

This clonotype was recorded many times. Its antigen is undetermined. TCRdb called the reads again in MiXCR, with one record for every CDR3 protein. The data hold 700,000 to 850,000 distinct CDR3 sequences, with around a third observed a single time. J was trimmed by 8 bases and V by 5 bases; bases with no gene match: 14. The germline gives CDR1 SEHNR, CDR2 FQNEAQ (reference sequence). This CDR3 has 16 residues. The chain links TRBV7-9 to TRBJ1-4, with 7 bases identical to TRBD1. This clonotype was sampled from a human donor in good health (CMV status not recorded). Some clones in this sample may be carry-over from other donors' samples. The sequencing here drew on cultured CD8+ T cells from PBMCs, taken from culture after CMV antigen stimulation. The chain's CDR3 is CASSTLDREEEEKLFF. CDR3 DNA sequence: TGTGCCAGCAGCACCCTAGACAGGGAAGAGGAAGAAAAACTGTTTTTT.